A single sample gave rise to the 15 T cell receptor beta chains below, sequenced in a study of blood T cell repertoires in COVID-19 (TCRdb year 2020). Receptor amplification or capture employed the immunoSEQ multiplex PCR assay. TCRdb carries this immuneACCESS record with in-frame sequences only. Its versions omit some clonotypes, under half of them owing to an unresolved V gene in the studies checked, with the rest unexplained. This sample comprises 100,000 to 150,000 clones, 87% of them detected only once. Together, the top ten hold approximately 2% of the sample. Input material: peripheral blood. These receptors were obtained from a woman in her fifties or sixties with acute or convalescent COVID-19.

This clone was found a few times. The chain uses TRBV18 and TRBJ1-1; D not certain. From germline, CDR1 is KGHSH and CDR2 LQKENI. The CDR3 spans 13 residues. V lost 4 bases and J 4 bases, leaving 10 bases between the germline ends. The CDR3 region is CASSLKESTEAFF. CDR3 bases: TGTGCCAGCTCACTAAAAGAGAGCACTGAAGCTTTCTTT. Filled out from reference TRBV18 and TRBJ1-1, the complete variable domain reads NAGVMQNPRHLVRRRGQEARLRCSPMKGHSHVYWYRQLPEEGLKFMVYLQKENIIDESGMPKERFSAEFPKEGPSILRIQQVVRGDSAAYFCASSLKESTEAFFGQGTRLTVV.

This chain links TRBV6-1 with TRBJ1-2, with D possibly matching TRBD1 (6 bases). CDR1 is MNHNS and CDR2 is SASEGT in the germline V gene. CDR3 size: 14 residues. V lost 1 base, J lost 5 bases, and 11 bases lay in between. As DNA, the CDR3 is TGTGCCAGCAGTGAAGGGACAGCCACATATGGCTACACCTTC. This sequence encodes CASSEGTATYGYTF.

CDR3 bases: TGTGCCAGCAGCGAAACAGGGGATCAGCCCCAGCATTTT. It encodes CASSETGDQPQHF. This chain connects TRBV9 to TRBJ1-5; 7 bases line up with TRBD1. J lost 5 bases, V lost 3 bases, and 2 bases had no gene match. This CDR3 region has 13 residues. Per germline, CDR1 SGDLS and CDR2 YYNGEE.

The V gene is TRBV9, the J gene TRBJ1-5; tentative D call: TRBD1 (6 bases). This CDR3 has 13 amino acids. The V end was cut by 3 bases, the J end by 2 bases, with 6 bases between. The germline V gene has CDR1 SGDLS and CDR2 YYNGEE. The CDR3 spells CASSAGGNQPQHF. Written as DNA, the CDR3 is TGTGCCAGCAGCGCAGGGGGCAATCAGCCCCAGCATTTT. The variable domain in full, completed from reference TRBV9 and TRBJ1-5, reads DSGVTQTPKHLITATGQRVTLRCSPRSGDLSVYWYQQSLDQGLQFLIQYYNGEERAKGNILERFSAQQFPDLHSELNLSSLELGDSALYFCASSAGGNQPQHFGDGTRLSIL.

The gene calls are TRBV7-2 and TRBJ2-5; unclear D gene. Trimming took off 5 bases at V and 0 bases at J, with 4 bases between the two ends. The length of the CDR3 is 12 residues. CDR1 and CDR2 (germline): SGHTA, FQGNSA. The DNA for the CDR3 is TGTGCCAGCAGCCAGTACCAAGAGACCCAGTACTTC. This codes for CASSQYQETQYF.

This clone was picked up one time. The V and J genes are TRBV6-6 and TRBJ1-1; TRBD1 is a possible D gene (5 bases). The CDR3 is made up of 16 amino acids. Germline values: CDR1 MNHNY, CDR2 SVGAGI (reference sequence). V lost 2 bases to trimming and J lost 3 bases, with 16 bases between them. CDR3 DNA: TGTGCCAGCAGTTACGGTAGGGGAAAGTCGGACACTGAAGCTTTCTTT. The encoded protein is CASSYGRGKSDTEAFF.

The chain is built from TRBV5-8 and TRBJ2-1; no clear D gene. The CDR3 is made up of 16 amino acids. Germline V gene sequence: CDR1 SGHTS, CDR2 YDEGEE. V was cut by 1 base and J by 4 bases, with 15 bases left in between. The CDR3, as DNA: TGTGCCAGCAGCTTGTTCGCAGCGCAACCATACAATGAGCAGTTCTTC. Protein: CASSLFAAQPYNEQFF.

The count of this clone is one. The V and J genes are TRBV18 and TRBJ2-3, with a weak D call TRBD2 (5 bases). CDR1 is KGHSH, CDR2 LQKENI, per germline. V was clipped by 4 bases and J by 2 bases, with 16 bases between them. This CDR3 spans 16 amino acids. DNA for the CDR3: TGTGCCAGCTCACAAACCCGGGGAATGGCCACAGATACGCAGTATTTT. This encodes CASSQTRGMATDTQYF.

As DNA, the CDR3 is TGTGCCAGCAGCACAGGCACTGAAGCTTTCTTT. Translation: CASSTGTEAFF. This chain links TRBV7-2 with TRBJ1-1; D may be TRBD1 (5 bases). The germline gives CDR1 SGHTA, CDR2 FQGNSA. The CDR3 is 11 amino acids. V was pared by 5 bases and J by 4 bases, with 5 bases between.

This clone has only one observation. V is TRBV5-5 and J is TRBJ1-2, with D perhaps TRBD1 (5 bases). V was cut by 0 bases and J by 10 bases, with 13 bases left in between. Germline V gives CDR1 SGHKS, CDR2 YYEKEE (reference sequence). The length of the CDR3 is 13 residues. CDR3: CASSLEGQLAYTF. The CDR3, as DNA: TGTGCCAGCAGCTTGGAGGGGCAGCTTGCCTACACCTTC. The entire variable domain, with the rest obtained from reference TRBV5-5 and TRBJ1-2, is as follows: DAGVTQSPTHLIKTRGQQVTLRCSPISGHKSVSWYQQVLGQGPQFIFQYYEKEERGRGNFPDRFSARQFPNYSSELNVNALLLGDSALYLCASSLEGQLAYTFGSGTRLTVV.

The V call is TRBV9, the J call TRBJ2-2; weak D call: TRBD1 (6 bases). Germline assignment: CDR1 SGDLS and CDR2 YYNGEE. Trimming stripped 3 bases from V and 7 bases from J, with 16 bases between. The CDR3 spans 15 residues. The CDR3 sequence is CASSASGTPSGELFF. The DNA for the CDR3 is TGTGCCAGCAGCGCCTCCGGGACACCAAGCGGGGAGCTGTTTTTT.

The chain joins TRBV10-3 to TRBJ1-2; no firm D call. V lost 3 bases to trimming and J lost 2 bases, with 7 bases between them. CDR3 length: 13 amino acids. In germline, CDR1 is ENHRY, CDR2 SYGVKD. The CDR3 protein is CAISDGANYGYTF. Written as DNA, the CDR3 is TGTGCCATCAGTGACGGAGCGAACTATGGCTACACCTTC.

This clone was picked up one time. The V call is TRBV29-1, the J call TRBJ1-5, with 10 nucleotides matching TRBD1. This CDR3 is built from 17 residues. CDR1 and CDR2 from the germline V gene are SQVTM and ANQGSEA. V was clipped by 6 bases and J by 3 bases; unmatched bases: 14. CDR3 sequence reads: CSVLEPGTGAFNQPQHF. DNA for the CDR3: TGCAGCGTCCTGGAGCCCGGGACAGGGGCCTTCAATCAGCCCCAGCATTTT.

V gene TRBV18 combines with J gene TRBJ2-7; D remains ambiguous. In germline, CDR1 is KGHSH, CDR2 LQKENI. The V and J ends lost 4 bases and 6 bases respectively, with 13 bases between them. This CDR3 comprises 13 residues. CDR3: CASSRAGSGEQYF. The CDR3 DNA is TGTGCCAGCTCACGAGCTGGGTCAGGCGAGCAGTACTTC.

This clone was seen once. The chain uses TRBV6-4 and TRBJ2-1; the match to TRBD2 covers 10 bases. The V gene end was trimmed by 7 bases and the J gene end by 15 bases; junction bases not matched to a gene: 9. The germline CDR1 and CDR2 sequences are MRHNA and SNTAGT. The CDR3 is 12 amino acids. The chain's CDR3 is CASTASGRAPFF. The DNA of the CDR3 is TGTGCCAGCACCGCCAGCGGGAGGGCCCCGTTCTTC.